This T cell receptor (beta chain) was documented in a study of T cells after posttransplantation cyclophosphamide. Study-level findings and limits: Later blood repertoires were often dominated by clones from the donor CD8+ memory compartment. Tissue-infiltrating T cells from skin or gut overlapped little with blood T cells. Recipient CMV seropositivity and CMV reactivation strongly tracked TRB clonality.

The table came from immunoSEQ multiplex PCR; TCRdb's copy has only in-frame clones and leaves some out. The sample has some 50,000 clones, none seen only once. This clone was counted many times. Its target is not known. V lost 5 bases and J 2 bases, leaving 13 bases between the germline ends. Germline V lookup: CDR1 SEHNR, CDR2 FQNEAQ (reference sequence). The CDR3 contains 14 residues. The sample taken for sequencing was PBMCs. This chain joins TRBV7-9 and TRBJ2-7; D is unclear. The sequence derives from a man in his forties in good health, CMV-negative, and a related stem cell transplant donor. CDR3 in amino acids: CASSPPRPTYEQYF. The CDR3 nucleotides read TGTGCCAGCAGCCCGCCTAGGCCTACCTACGAGCAGTACTTC.